The source of this T cell receptor (beta chain) is a study of blood T cell repertoires in COVID-19. Study in general: Italy, Spain and the United States were the sources of the convalescent and acute COVID-19 samples. Sample material is recorded as cDNA or gDNA derived from T cells, B-cell-depleted T cells, or PBMCs.

Some clones are missing from TCRdb's copy, which holds only in-frame ones; the method was immunoSEQ multiplex PCR. Of just over 250,000 clones in the sample, approximately 86% were seen once. CDR1 and CDR2 (germline): KGHSH, LQKENI. V was clipped by 4 bases and J by 5 bases; unmatched bases: 12. The CDR3 is 16 residues long. The sequencing input was peripheral blood. The chain links TRBV18 to TRBJ2-7; 9 nucleotides agree with TRBD1. This TCR derives from a middle-aged man who had recovered from COVID-19. This CDR3 is CASSRTRLDRGDEQYF. The DNA for the CDR3 is TGTGCCAGCTCACGAACACGGTTGGACAGGGGCGACGAGCAGTACTTC.